This entry is about one T cell receptor (beta chain). This CDR3 region has 19 residues. These data come from a study of T-cell reconstitution after alpha-beta-depleted transplantation in children. Unique molecular identifiers were used in preparing the TCRbeta library. TCRdb re-called the PCR reads with MiXCR, one entry per CDR3 protein. The sample includes roughly 500,000 distinct CDR3 sequences, around a third of them seen just once. The chain links TRBV21-1 to TRBJ2-6; the table names TRBD1, a call not compared with the DNA. TRBV21-1 is deemed a pseudogene. The source was PBMCs from the stem cell graft donor, collected from the stem cell graft. This receptor was obtained from a human donor who donated a stem cell graft to a child with aplastic anemia. Here the CDR3 reads CASSKGGGGDAKGANVLTF. The CDR3 nucleotides read TGTGCCAGCAGCAAAGGAGGAGGGGGCGACGCGAAAGGGGCCAACGTCCTGACTTTC.